This T cell receptor beta chain emerged from a study of cytomegalovirus exposure and HLA in healthy donors. This CDR3 is built from 13 residues. Trimming removed 3 bases from V and 2 bases from J; junction bases left unmatched: 0. From germline, CDR1 is KGHSH and CDR2 LQKENI. Sequencing was performed with immunoSEQ multiplex PCR; in TCRdb, only in-frame clones are kept and a portion is missing. Found here are about 83,000 clones, 96% of them singletons; the top ten hold approximately 1.2%. This TCR came from a woman aged 18-29 years in good health and CMV-seronegative. The specimen sequenced was PBMCs. The V and J genes are TRBV18 and TRBJ1-2, with 7 bases lining up with TRBD1. The CDR3 protein is CASSPGQNYGYTF. For the CDR3, the DNA is TGTGCCAGCTCACCGGGACAGAACTATGGCTACACCTTC.